This T cell receptor (beta chain) was profiled in a study of cytomegalovirus exposure and HLA in healthy donors. Study-wide findings and caveats: A later analysis found most CMV-associated TCR beta chains apparently HLA-restricted. Productive rates of about 90% or about 30% were seen for most TCR beta V segments in an earlier analysis.

The primer mix had 60 Vbeta and 13 Jbeta primers. Assay used: immunoSEQ multiplex PCR; TCRdb lists only in-frame clones, some missing. This sample has around 53,000 clones, with approximately 84% found just once. Concerning this clone: Its specificity is not known.

Per the germline V gene, CDR1 is SGDLS and CDR2 is YYNGEE. There are 13 residues in the CDR3. Trimming shortened V by 6 bases and J by 2 bases, and 10 bases separated the two germline ends. This receptor was taken from a man aged 45 to 65 in good health and CMV-seronegative. V gene TRBV9 combines with J gene TRBJ2-3; D gene ambiguous. The sequenced material came from PBMCs. CDR3 region: CASNPSPTDTQYF. Here the CDR3 DNA reads TGTGCCAGCAATCCTTCCCCCACAGATACGCAGTATTTT.